The sequence of this T cell receptor (beta chain) was determined in a study of cytomegalovirus exposure and HLA in healthy donors. Study overall: Findings of an earlier analysis included 90 million to 120 million unique TCR beta sequences from roughly 190 million T cells. Study findings and constraints: For presence/absence analyses, sequencing depth was assumed to be roughly uniform across donors. The study put about 180 TCR beta chains on its list as cytomegalovirus-associated. Later genetic work tied a missense DCLRE1C variant to beta-chain V and J trimming.

About this clone: What it recognizes is unknown.

The PCR was carried out with 60 Vbeta primers and 13 Jbeta primers. Sequenced by immunoSEQ multiplex PCR; TCRdb stores in-frame clones only, minus some. The table shows more than 110,000 clones, with more than 70% occurring only once. CDR1 is SGHAT and CDR2 is FQNNGV in the germline V gene. V was cut by 3 bases and J by 3 bases, with 15 bases left in between. The CDR3 covers 15 residues. J is TRBJ2-7 and V is TRBV11-2, with a tentative D call TRBD2 (6 bases). The sample was PBMCs. This sequence originates from a male donor in good health and CMV-seropositive. DNA of the CDR3: TGTGCCAGCAGCTTGTGGAGGGTAGGAGACTACGAGCAGTACTTC. Translated: CASSLWRVGDYEQYF.